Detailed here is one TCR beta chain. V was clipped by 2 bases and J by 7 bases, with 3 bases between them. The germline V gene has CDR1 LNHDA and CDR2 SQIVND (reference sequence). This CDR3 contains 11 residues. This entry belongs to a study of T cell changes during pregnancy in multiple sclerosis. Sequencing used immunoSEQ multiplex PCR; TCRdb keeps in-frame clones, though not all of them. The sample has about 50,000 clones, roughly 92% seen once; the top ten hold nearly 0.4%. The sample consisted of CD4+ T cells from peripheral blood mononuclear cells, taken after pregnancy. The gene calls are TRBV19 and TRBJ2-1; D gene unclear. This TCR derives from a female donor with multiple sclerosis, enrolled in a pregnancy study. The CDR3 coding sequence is TGTGCCAGTAGTATATTAAATGAGCAGTTCTTC. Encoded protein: CASSILNEQFF.